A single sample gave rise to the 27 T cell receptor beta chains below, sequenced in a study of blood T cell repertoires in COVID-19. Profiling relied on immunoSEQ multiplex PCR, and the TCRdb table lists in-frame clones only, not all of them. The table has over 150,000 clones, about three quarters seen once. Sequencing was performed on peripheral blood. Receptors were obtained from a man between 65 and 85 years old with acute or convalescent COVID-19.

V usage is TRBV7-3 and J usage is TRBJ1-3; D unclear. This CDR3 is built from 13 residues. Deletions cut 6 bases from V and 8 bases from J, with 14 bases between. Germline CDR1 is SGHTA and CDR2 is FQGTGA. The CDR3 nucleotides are TGTGCCAGCAGTGATATTCCAGGTGACACCATATATTTT. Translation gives CASSDIPGDTIYF.

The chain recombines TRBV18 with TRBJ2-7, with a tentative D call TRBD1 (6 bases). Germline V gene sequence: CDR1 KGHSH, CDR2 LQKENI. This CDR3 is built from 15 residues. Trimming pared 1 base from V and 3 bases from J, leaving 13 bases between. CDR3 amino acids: CASSPRDKPLYEQYF. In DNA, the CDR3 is TGTGCCAGCTCACCACGGGACAAACCTCTCTACGAGCAGTACTTC.

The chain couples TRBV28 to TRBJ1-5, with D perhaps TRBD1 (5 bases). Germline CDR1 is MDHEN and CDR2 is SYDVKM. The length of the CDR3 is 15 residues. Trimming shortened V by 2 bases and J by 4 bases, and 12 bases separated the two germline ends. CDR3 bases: TGTGCCAGCAGTTTAGTCCAGGGAGGGAATCAGCCCCAGCATTTT. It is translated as CASSLVQGGNQPQHF.

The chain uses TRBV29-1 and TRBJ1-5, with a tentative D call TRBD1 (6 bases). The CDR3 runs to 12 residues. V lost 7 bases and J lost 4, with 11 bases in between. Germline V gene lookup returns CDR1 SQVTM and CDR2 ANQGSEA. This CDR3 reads CSAQGQNQPQHF. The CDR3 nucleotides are TGCAGCGCCCAGGGGCAAAATCAGCCCCAGCATTTT.

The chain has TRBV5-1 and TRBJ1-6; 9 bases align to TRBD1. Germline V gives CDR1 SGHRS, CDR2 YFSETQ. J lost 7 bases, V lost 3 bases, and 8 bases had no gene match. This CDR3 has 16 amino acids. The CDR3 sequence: CASSSQGQGLNSPLHF. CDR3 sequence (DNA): TGCGCCAGCAGCTCCCAAGGACAGGGGCTGAATTCACCCCTCCACTTT.

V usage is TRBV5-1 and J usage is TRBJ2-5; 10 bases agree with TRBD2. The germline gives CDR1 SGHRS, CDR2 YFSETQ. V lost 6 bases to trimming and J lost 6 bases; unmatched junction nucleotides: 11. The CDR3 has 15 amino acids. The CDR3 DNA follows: TGCGCCAGCACCTACGAAGCGGGGGGGCCGAAGACCCAGTACTTC. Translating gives CASTYEAGGPKTQYF.

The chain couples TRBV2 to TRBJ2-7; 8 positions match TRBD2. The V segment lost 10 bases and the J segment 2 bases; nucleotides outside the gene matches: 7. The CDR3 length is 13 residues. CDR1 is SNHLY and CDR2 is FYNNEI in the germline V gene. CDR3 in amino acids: CAIAGLGAYEQYF. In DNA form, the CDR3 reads TGTGCCATAGCGGGACTAGGGGCCTACGAGCAGTACTTC.

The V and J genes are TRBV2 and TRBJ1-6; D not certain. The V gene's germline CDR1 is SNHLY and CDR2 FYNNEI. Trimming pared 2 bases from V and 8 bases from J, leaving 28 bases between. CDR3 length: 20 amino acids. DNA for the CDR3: TGTGCCAGCAGTGAACGTGTCGGGAATAGTTGGGCGCGGGAATATTCACCCCTCCACTTT. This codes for CASSERVGNSWAREYSPLHF.

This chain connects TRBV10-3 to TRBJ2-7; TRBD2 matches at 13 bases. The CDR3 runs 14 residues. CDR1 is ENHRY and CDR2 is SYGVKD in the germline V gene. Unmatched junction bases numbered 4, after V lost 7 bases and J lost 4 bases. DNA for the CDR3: TGTGCCATCATGGGGACTAGCGGGGAGTACGAGCAGTACTTC. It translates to CAIMGTSGEYEQYF.

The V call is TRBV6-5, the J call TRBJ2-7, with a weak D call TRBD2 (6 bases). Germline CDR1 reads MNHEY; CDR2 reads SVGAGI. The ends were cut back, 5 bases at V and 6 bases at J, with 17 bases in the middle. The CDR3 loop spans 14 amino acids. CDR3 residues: CASSRREGSTEQYF. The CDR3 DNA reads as TGTGCCAGCAGTAGGAGGGAAGGGTCGACCGAGCAGTACTTC.

The CDR3 DNA reads as TGTGCCAGCAGCTCGGCGGGACAGATAAGCTACGAGCAGTACTTC. Translated, it gives CASSSAGQISYEQYF. The rearrangement links TRBV5-6 to TRBJ2-7, with D perhaps matching TRBD1 (7 bases). The CDR3 sequence is 15 residues long. Germline-derived CDR1 and CDR2 are SGHDT and YYEEEE. V lost 3 bases and J 3 bases, leaving 16 bases between the germline ends.

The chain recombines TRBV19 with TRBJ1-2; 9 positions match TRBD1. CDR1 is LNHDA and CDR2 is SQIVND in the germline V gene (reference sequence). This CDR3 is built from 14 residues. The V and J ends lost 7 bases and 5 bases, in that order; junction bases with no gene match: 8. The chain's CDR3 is CASNPGTGIYGYTF. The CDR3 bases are TGTGCCAGTAACCCCGGGACAGGGATTTATGGCTACACCTTC.

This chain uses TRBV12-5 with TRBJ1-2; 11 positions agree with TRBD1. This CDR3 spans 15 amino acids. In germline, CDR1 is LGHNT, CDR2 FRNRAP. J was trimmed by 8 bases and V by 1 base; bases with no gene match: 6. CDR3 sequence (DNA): TGTGCTAGTGGTTTGGGCGGACAGGGGGCGGGAGGCTACACCTTC. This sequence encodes CASGLGGQGAGGYTF.

The CDR3 region is CASSIGRGRTNTEAFF. In nucleotides, the CDR3 is TGTGCCAGTAGTATAGGGCGGGGACGGACGAACACTGAAGCTTTCTTT. V usage is TRBV19 and J usage is TRBJ1-1; maybe TRBD1 (5 bases). Germline values: CDR1 LNHDA, CDR2 SQIVND (reference sequence). V was shortened by 1 base and J by 1 base, with 13 bases between the two germline ends. CDR3 length: 16 residues.

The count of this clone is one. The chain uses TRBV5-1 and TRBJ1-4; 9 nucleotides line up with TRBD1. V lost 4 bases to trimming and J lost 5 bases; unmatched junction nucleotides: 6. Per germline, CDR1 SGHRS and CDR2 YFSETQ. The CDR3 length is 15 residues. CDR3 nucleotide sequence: TGCGCCAGCAGCCGTCAACAGGGGGCGAATGAAAAACTGTTTTTT. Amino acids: CASSRQQGANEKLFF.

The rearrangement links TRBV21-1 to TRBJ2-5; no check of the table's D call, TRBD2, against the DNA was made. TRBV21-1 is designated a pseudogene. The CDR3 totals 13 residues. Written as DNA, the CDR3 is TGTGCCAGCAGGGTCGCGGGTCGGTGGCCCCAGTACTTC. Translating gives CASRVAGRWPQYF.

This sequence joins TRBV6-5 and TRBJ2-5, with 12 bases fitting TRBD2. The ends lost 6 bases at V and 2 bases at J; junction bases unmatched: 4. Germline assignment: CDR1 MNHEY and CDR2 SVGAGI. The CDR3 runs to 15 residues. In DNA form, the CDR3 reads TGTGCCAGCAGCCCACTAGCGGGGGGACAAGAGACCCAGTACTTC. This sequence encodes CASSPLAGGQETQYF.

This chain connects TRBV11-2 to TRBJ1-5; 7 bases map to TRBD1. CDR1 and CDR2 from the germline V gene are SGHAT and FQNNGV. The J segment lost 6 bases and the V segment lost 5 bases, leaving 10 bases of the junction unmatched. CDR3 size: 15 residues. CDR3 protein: CASSLGGQESQPQHF. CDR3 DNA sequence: TGTGCCAGCAGCCTAGGAGGACAGGAAAGTCAGCCCCAGCATTTT.

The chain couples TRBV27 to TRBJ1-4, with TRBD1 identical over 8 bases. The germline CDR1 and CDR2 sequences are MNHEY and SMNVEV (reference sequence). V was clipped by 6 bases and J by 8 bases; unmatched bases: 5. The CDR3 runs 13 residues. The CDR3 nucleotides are TGTGCCAGCAGCCTACAGGGGGACGAAAAACTGTTTTTT. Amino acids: CASSLQGDEKLFF. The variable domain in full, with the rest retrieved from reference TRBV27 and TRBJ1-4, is EAQVTQNPRYLITVTGKKLTVTCSQNMNHEYMSWYRQDPGLGLRQIYYSMNVEVTDKGDVPEGYKVSRKEKRNFPLILESPSPNQTSLYFCASSLQGDEKLFFGSGTQLSVL.

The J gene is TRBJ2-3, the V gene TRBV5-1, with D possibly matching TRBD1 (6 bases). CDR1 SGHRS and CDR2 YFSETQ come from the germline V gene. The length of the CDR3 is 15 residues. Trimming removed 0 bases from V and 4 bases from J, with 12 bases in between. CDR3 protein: CASSLEGAGADTQYF. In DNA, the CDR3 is TGCGCCAGCAGCTTGGAGGGAGCAGGGGCAGATACGCAGTATTTT.

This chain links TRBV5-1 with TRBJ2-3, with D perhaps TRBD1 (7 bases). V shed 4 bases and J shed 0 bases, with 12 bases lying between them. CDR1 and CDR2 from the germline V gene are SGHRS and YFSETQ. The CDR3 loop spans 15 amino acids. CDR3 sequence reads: CASSGGTDSTDTQYF. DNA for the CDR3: TGCGCCAGCAGCGGGGGGACAGACAGCACAGATACGCAGTATTTT.

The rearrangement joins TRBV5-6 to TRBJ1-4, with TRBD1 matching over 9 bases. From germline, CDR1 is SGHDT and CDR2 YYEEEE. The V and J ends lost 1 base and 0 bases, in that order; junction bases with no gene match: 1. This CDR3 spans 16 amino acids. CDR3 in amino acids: CASSLRDRATNEKLFF. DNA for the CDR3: TGTGCCAGCAGCTTGAGGGACAGGGCAACTAATGAAAAACTGTTTTTT. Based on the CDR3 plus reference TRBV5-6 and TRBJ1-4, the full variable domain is DAGVTQSPTHLIKTRGQQVTLRCSPKSGHDTVSWYQQALGQGPQFIFQYYEEEERQRGNFPDRFSGHQFPNYSSELNVNALLLGDSALYLCASSLRDRATNEKLFFGSGTQLSVL.

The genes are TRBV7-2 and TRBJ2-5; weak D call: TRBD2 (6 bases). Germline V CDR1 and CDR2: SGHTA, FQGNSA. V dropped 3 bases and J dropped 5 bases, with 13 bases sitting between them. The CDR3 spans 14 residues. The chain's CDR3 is CASSFQGGGETQYF. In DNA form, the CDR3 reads TGTGCCAGCAGCTTTCAGGGAGGCGGGGAGACCCAGTACTTC.

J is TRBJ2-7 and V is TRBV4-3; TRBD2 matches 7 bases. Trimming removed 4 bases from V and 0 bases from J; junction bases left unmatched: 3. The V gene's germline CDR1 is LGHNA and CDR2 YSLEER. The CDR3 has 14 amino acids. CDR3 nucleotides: TGCGCCAGCAGCCTGGAGCGGGGCTCCTACGAGCAGTACTTC. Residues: CASSLERGSYEQYF.

The CDR3 DNA follows: TGTGCCAGCAGCGTTGGCCGCGGGACCCCATACAATGAGCAGTTCTTC. It translates to CASSVGRGTPYNEQFF. This chain joins TRBV9 and TRBJ2-1, with a possible D match to TRBD2 (6 bases). CDR1 is SGDLS and CDR2 is YYNGEE in the germline V gene. The germline V and J ends were trimmed by 2 bases and 4 bases, with 16 bases remaining between them. This CDR3 has 16 residues.

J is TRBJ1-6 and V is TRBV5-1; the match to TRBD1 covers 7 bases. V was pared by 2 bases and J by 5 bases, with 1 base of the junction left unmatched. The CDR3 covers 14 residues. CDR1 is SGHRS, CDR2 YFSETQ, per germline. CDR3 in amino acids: CASSLQGNNSPLHF. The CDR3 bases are TGCGCCAGCAGCTTACAGGGGAATAATTCACCCCTCCACTTT. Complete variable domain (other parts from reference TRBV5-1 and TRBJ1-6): KAGVTQTPRYLIKTRGQQVTLSCSPISGHRSVSWYQQTPGQGLQFLFEYFSETQRNKGNFPGRFSGRQFSNSRSEMNVSTLELGDSALYLCASSLQGNNSPLHFGNGTRLTVT.

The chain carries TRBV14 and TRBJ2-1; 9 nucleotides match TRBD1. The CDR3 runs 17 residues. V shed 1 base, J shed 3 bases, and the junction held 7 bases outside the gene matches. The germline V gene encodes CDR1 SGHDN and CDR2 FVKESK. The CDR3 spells CASSQGIGTGYYNEQFF. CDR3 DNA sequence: TGTGCCAGCAGCCAAGGGATAGGGACAGGGTACTACAATGAGCAGTTCTTC.